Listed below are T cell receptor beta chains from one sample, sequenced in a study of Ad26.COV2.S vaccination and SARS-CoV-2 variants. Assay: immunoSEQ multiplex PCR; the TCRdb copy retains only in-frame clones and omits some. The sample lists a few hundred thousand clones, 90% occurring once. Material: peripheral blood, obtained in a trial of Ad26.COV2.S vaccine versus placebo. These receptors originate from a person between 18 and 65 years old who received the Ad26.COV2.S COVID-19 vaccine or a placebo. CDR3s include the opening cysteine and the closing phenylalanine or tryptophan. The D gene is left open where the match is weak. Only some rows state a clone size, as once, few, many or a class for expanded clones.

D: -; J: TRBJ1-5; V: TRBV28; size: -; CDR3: CASRGVNQPQHF; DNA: TGTGCCAGCAGGGGGGTAAATCAGCCCCAGCATTTT
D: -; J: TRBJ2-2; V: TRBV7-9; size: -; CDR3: CASSSIRDVTNTGELFF; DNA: TGTGCCAGCAGCTCGATACGGGACGTAACGAACACCGGGGAGCTGTTTTTT
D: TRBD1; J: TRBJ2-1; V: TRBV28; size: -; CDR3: CASSSPRGSNEQFF; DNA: TGTGCCAGCAGTTCCCCCAGGGGGTCAAATGAGCAGTTCTTC
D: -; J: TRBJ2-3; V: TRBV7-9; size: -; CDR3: CASRRLVRDTQYF; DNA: TGTGCCAGCAGGCGACTAGTTAGAGATACGCAGTATTTT
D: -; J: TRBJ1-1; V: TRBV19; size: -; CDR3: CASKSGALINTEAFF; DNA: TGTGCCAGTAAATCAGGGGCCCTCATAAACACTGAAGCTTTCTTT
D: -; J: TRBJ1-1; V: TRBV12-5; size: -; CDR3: CASGLIGASNTEAFF; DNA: TGTGCTAGTGGTTTGATAGGGGCGTCAAACACTGAAGCTTTCTTT
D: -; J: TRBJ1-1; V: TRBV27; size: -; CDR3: CASVGAGNTEAFF; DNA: TGTGCCAGCGTGGGGGCGGGGAACACTGAAGCTTTCTTT
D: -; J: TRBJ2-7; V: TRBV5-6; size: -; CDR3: CASSLLIAAGEQYF; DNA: TGTGCCAGCAGCTTGTTGATAGCAGCGGGCGAGCAGTACTTC
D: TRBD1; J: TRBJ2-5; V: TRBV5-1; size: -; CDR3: CASSSRGLSETQYF; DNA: TGCGCCAGCAGCTCCAGGGGGCTTTCGGAGACCCAGTACTTC
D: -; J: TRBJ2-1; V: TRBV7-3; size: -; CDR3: CASSLNRDEQFF; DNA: TGTGCCAGCAGCCTCAATAGAGATGAGCAGTTCTTC
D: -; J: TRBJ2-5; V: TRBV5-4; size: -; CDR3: CASSRRTPPAGETQYF; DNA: TGTGCCAGCAGTCGGAGGACCCCCCCCGCTGGGGAGACCCAGTACTTC
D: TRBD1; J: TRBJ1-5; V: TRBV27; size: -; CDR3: CASSSALTGGNSNQPQHF; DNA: TGTGCCAGCAGTTCCGCCCTGACAGGGGGCAATAGCAATCAGCCCCAGCATTTT
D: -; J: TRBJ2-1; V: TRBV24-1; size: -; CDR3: CATSDSRTVGYEQFF; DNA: TGTGCCACCAGTGACAGCCGGACGGTCGGCTATGAGCAGTTCTTC
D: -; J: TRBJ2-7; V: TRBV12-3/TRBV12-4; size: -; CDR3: CASSQGETYEQYF; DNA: TGTGCCAGCAGCCAAGGGGAGACCTACGAGCAGTACTTC
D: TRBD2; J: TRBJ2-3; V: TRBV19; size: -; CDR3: CASSITSGGTDTQYF; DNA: TGTGCCAGTAGTATTACTAGCGGGGGCACAGATACGCAGTATTTT
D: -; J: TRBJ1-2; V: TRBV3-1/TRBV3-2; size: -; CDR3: CASSQSQSYTF; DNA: TGTGCCAGCAGCCAGTCCCAATCCTACACCTTC
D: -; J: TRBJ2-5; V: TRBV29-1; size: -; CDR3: CSVDRGGTQYF; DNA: TGCAGCGTTGACCGGGGCGGGACCCAGTACTTC
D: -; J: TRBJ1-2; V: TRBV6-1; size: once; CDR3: CASSEYGWAGGYTF; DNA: TGTGCCAGCAGTGAATACGGTTGGGCGGGTGGCTACACCTTC
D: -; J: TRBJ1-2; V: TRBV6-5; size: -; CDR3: CASSYWPPYGYTF; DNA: TGTGCCAGCAGTTACTGGCCCCCCTATGGCTACACCTTC
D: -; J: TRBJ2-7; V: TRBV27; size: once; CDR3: CASSLSGHYYEQYF; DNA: TGTGCCAGCAGTTTATCGGGACACTACTACGAGCAGTACTTC
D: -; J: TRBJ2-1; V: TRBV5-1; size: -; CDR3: CASSPGESYNEQFF; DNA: TGCGCCAGCAGCCCGGGGGAGTCGTACAATGAGCAGTTCTTC
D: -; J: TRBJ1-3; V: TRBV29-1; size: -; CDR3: CSGVQGAGNTIYF; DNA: TGCAGCGGGGTCCAGGGAGCTGGAAACACCATATATTTT
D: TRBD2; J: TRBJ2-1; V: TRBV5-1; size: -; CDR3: CASSLGGLAGFYNEQFF; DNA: TGCGCCAGCAGCCTCGGGGGGCTAGCGGGGTTCTACAATGAGCAGTTCTTC
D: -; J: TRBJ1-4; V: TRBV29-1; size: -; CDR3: CSVEWRGGSGEKLFF; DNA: TGCAGCGTTGAATGGCGGGGGGGCTCTGGAGAAAAACTGTTTTTT
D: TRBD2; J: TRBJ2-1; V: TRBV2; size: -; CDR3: CASSEWTSGGGEQFF; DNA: TGTGCCAGCAGTGAATGGACTAGCGGGGGGGGTGAGCAGTTCTTC
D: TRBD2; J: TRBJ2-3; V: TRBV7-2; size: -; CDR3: CASSSQRGGPNTQYF; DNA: TGTGCCAGCAGCTCACAGCGGGGGGGACCTAATACGCAGTATTTT
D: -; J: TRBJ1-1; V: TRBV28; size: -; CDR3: CASSLPQPLPTEAFF; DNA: TGTGCCAGCAGTTTGCCCCAACCGCTCCCGACTGAAGCTTTCTTT
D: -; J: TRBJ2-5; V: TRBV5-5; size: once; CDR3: CASSLGDGGLETQYF; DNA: TGTGCCAGCAGCTTGGGGGATGGGGGACTAGAGACCCAGTACTTC
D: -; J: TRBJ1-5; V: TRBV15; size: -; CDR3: CATSRDEDSGPNQPQHF; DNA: TGTGCCACCAGCAGAGATGAGGATTCGGGGCCCAATCAGCCCCAGCATTTT
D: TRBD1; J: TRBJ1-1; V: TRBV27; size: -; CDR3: CASSLSGGPNTEAFF; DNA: TGTGCCAGCAGTTTATCAGGGGGCCCGAACACTGAAGCTTTCTTT
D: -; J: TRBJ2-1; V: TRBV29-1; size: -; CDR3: CSVDGTDGSYNEQFF; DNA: TGCAGCGTTGACGGGACTGACGGTTCCTACAATGAGCAGTTCTTC
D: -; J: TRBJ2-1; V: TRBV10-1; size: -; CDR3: CASSESSLGGDYNEQFF; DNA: TGCGCCAGCAGTGAGTCCAGCCTCGGCGGGGACTACAATGAGCAGTTCTTC
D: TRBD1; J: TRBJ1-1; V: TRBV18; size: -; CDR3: CASSHAKGQGRTEAFF; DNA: TGTGCCAGCTCGCACGCAAAGGGACAGGGGCGGACTGAAGCTTTCTTT
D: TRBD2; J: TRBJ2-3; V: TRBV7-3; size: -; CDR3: CASSLTLAGPERTDTQYF; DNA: TGTGCCAGCAGCTTAACCCTAGCGGGACCCGAGCGCACAGATACGCAGTATTTT
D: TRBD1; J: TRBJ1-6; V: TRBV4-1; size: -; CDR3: CASSQDEAGGSFGYNSPLHF; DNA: TGCGCCAGCAGCCAAGATGAGGCAGGGGGCAGTTTTGGCTATAATTCACCCCTCCACTTT
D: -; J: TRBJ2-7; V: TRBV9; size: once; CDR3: CASSPSSAGDEQYF; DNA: TGTGCCAGCAGCCCTTCTTCGGCAGGAGACGAGCAGTACTTC
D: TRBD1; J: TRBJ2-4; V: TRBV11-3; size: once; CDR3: CASTKGQAASTF; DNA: TGTGCCAGCACCAAGGGACAGGCCGCCTCGACCTTC